Below, 29 T cell receptor beta chains from the same sample are listed, as sequenced in a study of identical twins. TCRdb reprocessed the 5' RACE reads via MiXCR and lists one record per CDR3 protein. The sample contains 1.5 million or so distinct CDR3 sequences, roughly 35% of which appear only once. The source material was cord blood. Source of these receptors: a newborn girl in good health.

Notes on this clonotype: One end of the junction varies from germline; a read error may be responsible. The rearrangement joins TRBV3-1 to TRBJ1-2, with 9 bases aligning to TRBD1. CDR3 size: 15 residues. Germline V gene data show CDR1 as LGHDT and CDR2 as YNNKEL (reference sequence). CDR3 nucleotides: TGTGCCGGCAGCCAGACCCTGGGACAGGGAAGTGGCTACACCTTC. It yields the protein CAGSQTLGQGSGYTF.

This clonotype was seen only a few times. The chain combines TRBV5-4 with TRBJ2-3, with 8 bases identical to TRBD2. Trimming removed 2 bases from V and 4 bases from J; junction bases left unmatched: 3. Germline assignment: CDR1 SGHNT and CDR2 YYREEE (reference sequence). The CDR3 consists of 14 residues. Here the CDR3 reads CASSFQREPDTQYF. DNA of the CDR3: TGTGCCAGCAGCTTCCAGCGGGAGCCAGATACGCAGTATTTT.

The chain is built from TRBV19 and TRBJ2-3; a possible D gene is TRBD2 (5 bases). The CDR3 extends over 15 amino acids. Looked up from germline, CDR1 is LNHDA and CDR2 is SQIVND (reference sequence). The germline V and J ends were trimmed by 3 bases and 4 bases, with 14 bases remaining between them. For the CDR3, the DNA is TGTGCCAGTAGTATCGGAGGAGTTTCGCCAGATACGCAGTATTTT. Its protein product is CASSIGGVSPDTQYF.

This clonotype was picked up a small number of times. Its ends do not fully match the called genes, so a read error is possible. J is TRBJ2-3 and V is TRBV5-6; the match to TRBD2 covers 10 bases. CDR1 SGHDT and CDR2 YYEEEE come from the germline V gene. The CDR3 has 16 amino acids. CDR3 sequence reads: CASRLVPSGRADTQYF. The CDR3 nucleotides read TGTGCCAGCAGATTGGTACCTAGCGGGAGAGCAGATACGCAGTATTTT.

The table lists this clonotype with a few counts. The rearrangement uses TRBV4-1 and TRBJ2-4; 7 bases align to TRBD1. There are 16 residues in the CDR3. Germline V gene sequence: CDR1 MGHRA, CDR2 YSYEKL. The junction had 7 bases not matched to a gene; V was cut back by 4 bases and J by 1 base. The CDR3 spells CASSPGQGEAKNIQYF. Here the CDR3 DNA reads TGCGCCAGCAGCCCGGGGCAGGGGGAGGCCAAAAACATTCAGTACTTC.

In its sample, this clonotype was seen many times. V gene TRBV5-1 combines with J gene TRBJ2-7, with 8 bases matching TRBD1. This CDR3 has 14 residues. V gave up 3 bases and J gave up 0 bases; unmatched junction bases: 2. Germline CDR1 is SGHRS and CDR2 is YFSETQ. CDR3: CASSWGTGSYEQYF. The CDR3 DNA reads as TGCGCCAGCAGCTGGGGGACAGGCTCCTACGAGCAGTACTTC.

The gene calls are TRBV20-1 and TRBJ2-5, with TRBD2 identical over 13 bases. The CDR3 extends over 16 amino acids. Germline V gene data show CDR1 as DFQATT and CDR2 as SNEGSKA (reference sequence). The J segment lost 5 bases and the V segment lost 3 bases, leaving 9 bases of the junction unmatched. Here the CDR3 reads CSASPRTSGSEETQYF. The CDR3 bases are TGCAGTGCTAGCCCAAGGACTAGCGGGAGTGAGGAGACCCAGTACTTC.

The V call is TRBV5-1, the J call TRBJ2-7; D is possibly TRBD1 (5 bases). The CDR3 has 14 amino acids. The ends were cut back, 2 bases at V and 6 bases at J, with 15 bases in the middle. Germline CDR1 is SGHRS and CDR2 is YFSETQ. CDR3 DNA sequence: TGCGCCAGCAGCTTAGTCACTCTCACAGGCGAGCAGTACTTC. Translation: CASSLVTLTGEQYF.

This clonotype was recorded many times. Here the CDR3 reads CASRGLAGPSDTDTQYF. As DNA, the CDR3 is TGCGCCAGCAGGGGACTAGCGGGACCGTCTGACACAGATACGCAGTATTTT. The genes are TRBV5-1 and TRBJ2-3, with 13 nucleotides matching TRBD2. This CDR3 comprises 17 residues. Germline V gene data show CDR1 as SGHRS and CDR2 as YFSETQ. Trimming at V came to 5 bases and at J to 2 bases, leaving 8 bases not matched to a gene.

This clonotype showed up just a few times. The V and J genes are TRBV5-6 and TRBJ2-5; no clear D gene. This CDR3 has 15 amino acids. CDR1 and CDR2 (germline): SGHDT, YYEEEE. The ends were cut back, 3 bases at V and 2 bases at J, with 14 bases in the middle. This chain's CDR3 is CASSSLGYPQETQYF. In nucleotides, the CDR3 is TGTGCCAGCAGCTCCCTTGGGTACCCACAAGAGACCCAGTACTTC.

The rearrangement joins TRBV7-8 to TRBJ1-2, with D possibly matching TRBD1 (5 bases). This CDR3 is built from 13 residues. Germline V gene data show CDR1 as SGHVS and CDR2 as FQNEAQ. Trimming stripped 0 bases from V and 8 bases from J, with 10 bases between. The CDR3 loop reads CASSLARVEGYTF. As DNA, the CDR3 is TGTGCCAGCAGCTTAGCCAGGGTAGAGGGCTACACCTTC.

This clonotype turned up a few times. The chain couples TRBV27 to TRBJ1-5; TRBD1 matches at 7 bases. Germline values: CDR1 MNHEY, CDR2 SMNVEV (reference sequence). The CDR3 spans 14 residues. The J segment lost 4 bases and the V segment lost 5 bases, leaving 5 bases of the junction unmatched. In DNA form, the CDR3 reads TGTGCCAGCAGTCCAGACAGGGAAAATCAGCCCCAGCATTTT. It encodes CASSPDRENQPQHF.

The chain uses TRBV10-1 and TRBJ2-7, with unresolved D. The end of the DNA aligns better with TRBJ2-5, so the J call may be wrong. The CDR3 runs 13 residues. Germline V gives CDR1 WNHNN, CDR2 SYGVQD (reference sequence). The CDR3 bases are TGCGCCAGCAGTATGGGGATCCGGGAGACCCAGTACTTC. Its protein is CASSMGIRETQYF.

The table lists this clonotype with a few counts. The chain couples TRBV3-1 to TRBJ2-5, with 12 positions matching TRBD2. Gene TRBJ2-7 matches the end of the DNA better, so the J call may be wrong. CDR3 length equals 14 residues. The germline CDR1 and CDR2 sequences are LGHDT and YNNKEL (reference sequence). CDR3 amino acids: CASSFRLAGDEQYF. In DNA, the CDR3 is TGTGCCAGCAGCTTCCGACTAGCGGGGGACGAGCAGTACTTC.

The chain carries TRBV12-3 or TRBV12-4 and TRBJ2-1; D perhaps matches TRBD2 (6 bases). With 5 bases removed from V and 13 bases from J, the gap between germline ends came to 9 bases. The CDR3 length is 10 residues. The CDR3 region has the DNA TGTGCCAGCAGTGGGGAGGCCCAGTTCTTC. This codes for CASSGEAQFF.

The sample holds a few counts of this clonotype. V and J are TRBV10-3 and TRBJ1-1; TRBD1 matches 11 bases. The trim removed 8 bases at V and 4 bases at J, leaving 6 bases unmatched. CDR3 size: 14 residues. Germline lookup yields CDR1 ENHRY and CDR2 SYGVKD. The CDR3 nucleotides read TGTGCCATCGGCCGGGACAGGGGGACCACTGAAGCTTTCTTT. It is translated as CAIGRDRGTTEAFF.

This clonotype was observed once. V and J are TRBV27 and TRBJ1-1, with a possible D match to TRBD1 (5 bases). The germline V and J ends were trimmed by 2 bases and 3 bases, with 19 bases remaining between them. The CDR3 totals 17 residues. Germline values: CDR1 MNHEY, CDR2 SMNVEV (reference sequence). The CDR3 bases are TGTGCCAGCAGTTTACAGGGTGGGTTAATAGAGGACACTGAAGCTTTCTTT. Amino acids: CASSLQGGLIEDTEAFF.

In DNA, the CDR3 is TGTGCCAGCAGCCGAGTCGGACAGTTCCTCAATGGCTACACCTTC. Its translation is CASSRVGQFLNGYTF. The chain uses TRBV3-1 and TRBJ1-2; perhaps TRBD1 as D (6 bases). Per germline, CDR1 LGHDT and CDR2 YNNKEL (reference sequence). V gave up 4 bases and J gave up 6 bases, with 18 bases separating them. This CDR3 is built from 15 residues. Full variable domain (remainder filled in from reference TRBV3-1 and TRBJ1-2): DTAVSQTPKYLVTQMGNDKSIKCEQNLGHDTMYWYKQDSKKFLKIMFSYNNKELIINETVPNRFSPKSPDKAHLNLHINSLELGDSAVYFCASSRVGQFLNGYTFGSGTRLTVV.

This clonotype was found a few times. The rearrangement links TRBV7-9 to TRBJ2-3; 9 bases fit TRBD2. Germline CDR1 reads SEHNR; CDR2 reads FQNEAQ (reference sequence). The J segment lost 6 bases and the V segment lost 5 bases, leaving 9 bases of the junction unmatched. There are 15 residues in the CDR3. CDR3 in amino acids: CASSDPGTSYDTQYF. CDR3 nucleotides: TGTGCCAGCAGCGATCCCGGGACTAGCTACGATACGCAGTATTTT.

This clonotype was counted between two and nine times. J is TRBJ1-2 and V is TRBV29-1; 9 bases align to TRBD1. The CDR3 length is 14 residues. CDR1 is SQVTM, CDR2 ANQGSEA, per germline. V gave up 3 bases and J gave up 4 bases; unmatched junction bases: 6. The CDR3 DNA follows: TGCAGCGTTGACGGGACAGGGAGAGGCTATGGCTACACCTTC. Protein sequence: CSVDGTGRGYGYTF.

This clonotype was picked up a small number of times. This chain joins TRBV4-2 and TRBJ2-3; TRBD2 is a possible D gene (5 bases). Looked up from germline, CDR1 is LGHNA and CDR2 is YNFKEQ. Trimming took 3 bases from V and 9 from J, leaving 19 bases between them. The CDR3 sequence is 15 residues long. Here the CDR3 reads CASSHRPDLRGTQYF. DNA of the CDR3: TGTGCCAGCAGCCACCGCCCGGACCTCCGCGGGACGCAGTATTTT.

The V gene is TRBV20-1, the J gene TRBJ2-2, with no clear D. The CDR3 sequence is 16 residues long. Trimming cost V 0 bases and J 5 bases, with 16 bases left between them. The germline V gene has CDR1 DFQATT and CDR2 SNEGSKA (reference sequence). The CDR3 spells CSARDPHGDITGELFF. As DNA, the CDR3 is TGCAGTGCTAGAGATCCCCACGGTGACATTACCGGGGAGCTGTTTTTT.

This sequence joins TRBV3-1 and TRBJ2-1; tentatively, D is TRBD2 (6 bases). CDR3 size: 14 residues. In germline, CDR1 is LGHDT, CDR2 YNNKEL (reference sequence). V dropped 6 bases and J dropped 7 bases, with 16 bases sitting between them. The CDR3 DNA sequence: TGTGCCAGCAGGCAGAGAGGAGGAGGGAATGAGCAGTTCTTC. Protein product: CASRQRGGGNEQFF.

This chain uses TRBV6-5 with TRBJ2-2, with 7 bases matching TRBD1. Germline V gene data show CDR1 as MNHEY and CDR2 as SVGAGI. The CDR3 length is 20 residues. Unmatched junction bases numbered 17, after V lost 4 bases and J lost 0 bases. The CDR3 region has the DNA TGTGCCAGCAGTTTCCCCAAAGGTCCGAGACAGGGTCCGAACACCGGGGAGCTGTTTTTT. This codes for CASSFPKGPRQGPNTGELFF.

The chain joins TRBV14 to TRBJ2-1; D unclear. Trimming took off 0 bases at V and 0 bases at J, with 12 bases between the two ends. The CDR3 loop spans 17 amino acids. Per the germline V gene, CDR1 is SGHDN and CDR2 is FVKESK. In nucleotides, the CDR3 is TGTGCCAGCAGCCAAGATTGGTCAGCGAGCTCCTACAATGAGCAGTTCTTC. Translated, it gives CASSQDWSASSYNEQFF.

V gene TRBV14 combines with J gene TRBJ1-2; D is unclear. Trimming pared 1 base from V and 10 bases from J, leaving 13 bases between. This CDR3 has 13 residues. CDR1 and CDR2 (germline): SGHDN, FVKESK. CDR3 nucleotide sequence: TGTGCCAGCAGCCAAGTCGGAGGAGGGTTCTACACCTTC. This sequence encodes CASSQVGGGFYTF.

This clonotype was detected only a few times. The J gene is TRBJ1-2, the V gene TRBV20-1; D is unresolved. Germline V gives CDR1 DFQATT, CDR2 SNEGSKA (reference sequence). The V and J ends lost 0 bases and 6 bases respectively, with 23 bases between them. The CDR3 extends over 17 amino acids. CDR3 residues: CSARDRAARIWKNGYTF. The DNA of the CDR3 is TGCAGTGCTAGAGATCGAGCAGCCCGCATATGGAAGAATGGCTACACCTTC.

V is TRBV20-1 and J is TRBJ2-3, with TRBD1 matching 7 bases. In germline, CDR1 is DFQATT, CDR2 SNEGSKA (reference sequence). V lost 1 base to trimming and J lost 1 base; unmatched junction nucleotides: 5. The CDR3 runs to 15 residues. CDR3 nucleotides: TGCAGTGCTAGAGTTATCGGGACAGGCACAGATACGCAGTATTTT. Translated: CSARVIGTGTDTQYF.

The rearrangement uses TRBV4-1 and TRBJ2-3; 12 bases fit TRBD2. CDR3 length: 17 amino acids. Germline values: CDR1 MGHRA, CDR2 YSYEKL. V shed 4 bases, J shed 3 bases, and the junction held 8 bases outside the gene matches. The CDR3 loop reads CASSLSQTSGRTDTQYF. CDR3 nucleotide sequence: TGCGCCAGCAGCCTTTCCCAGACTAGCGGGAGAACAGATACGCAGTATTTT.